Described below is a single T cell receptor beta chain sequence and its context. The data derive from a study of Ad26.COV2.S vaccination and SARS-CoV-2 variants. Study summary: Participants got Ad26.COV2.S intramuscularly, once or twice 56 days apart.

The CDR3 loop spans 13 amino acids. V lost 8 bases to trimming and J lost 4 bases; unmatched junction nucleotides: 5. The treatment was: roughly 20 received Ad26.COV2.S at low or high dose, single or two shots; about 5 received placebo; per-sample allocation not given. Vaccine and placebo recipients were sampled on day 63 after the first injection. Boston supplied an adult donor aged 18-55 years. Sequenced by immunoSEQ multiplex PCR; TCRdb stores in-frame clones only, minus some. This sample has 300,000 to 400,000 clones, with 80% to 90% found just once. The clonotype was recovered from a person aged 18-60 years who received the Ad26.COV2.S COVID-19 vaccine or a placebo. V and J are TRBV23-1 and TRBJ1-2, with 9 nucleotides matching TRBD1. TRBV23-1 is an open reading frame, and its role is uncertain. This specimen was peripheral blood, taken in a trial of Ad26.COV2.S vaccine versus placebo. CDR3 in DNA: TGCGCCAGCGGGACGGACAGGGGCTATGGCTACACCTTC. This codes for CASGTDRGYGYTF.